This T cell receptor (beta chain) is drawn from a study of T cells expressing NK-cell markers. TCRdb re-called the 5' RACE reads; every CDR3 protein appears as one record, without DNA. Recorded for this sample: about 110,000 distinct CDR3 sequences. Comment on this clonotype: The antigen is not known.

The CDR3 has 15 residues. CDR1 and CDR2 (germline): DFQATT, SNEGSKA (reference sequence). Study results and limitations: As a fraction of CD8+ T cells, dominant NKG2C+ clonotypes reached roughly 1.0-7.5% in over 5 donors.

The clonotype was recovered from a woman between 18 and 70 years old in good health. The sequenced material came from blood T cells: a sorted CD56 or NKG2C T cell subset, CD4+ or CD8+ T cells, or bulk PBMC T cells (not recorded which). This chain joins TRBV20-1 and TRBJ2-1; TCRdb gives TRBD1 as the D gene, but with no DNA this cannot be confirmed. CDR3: CSASRDWGSYNEQFF.